This TCR beta chain was captured by sequencing in a study of beta chain features in type 1 diabetes. This clone was detected a few times. Its antigen is still unknown. This CDR3 has 15 amino acids. Germline V gene data show CDR1 as SGHRS and CDR2 as YFSETQ. V dropped 3 bases and J dropped 7; count of bases not matched to a gene: 3. Reverse transcribing all isolated RNA meant expressed TCRB transcripts were sequenced. The repertoire was sequenced with immunoSEQ multiplex PCR; TCRdb's copy has only in-frame clones and lacks some. In the table there are 600,000 to 700,000 clones, 13% of which are singletons. Study-level points and caveats: TCRB CDR3s from Type 1 diabetes patients were moderately but significantly shorter in all four CD4+ subsets.

The sample was naive CD4+ T cells from blood. This TCR was recovered from a man aged 18 to 30 with type 1 diabetes. The chain joins TRBV5-1 to TRBJ2-1, with 14 positions matching TRBD2. CDR3 loop: CASSWTSGGFNEQFF. DNA of the CDR3: TGCGCCAGCAGCTGGACTAGCGGGGGGTTTAATGAGCAGTTCTTC.